This TCR beta chain was recorded in a study of CD8+ T cells in alopecia areata. Study results and caveats: TCR sharing across patients was less clear than in mice, possibly HLA-related.

Only a few counts were recorded for this clone. Antigen unknown. Noted treatment: oral pan-JAK inhibitor, 5-10 mg twice daily. Sorting of PBMCs yielded the CD4+ and CD8+ T cells. RNA extraction was followed by reverse transcription into cDNA, which acted as the sequencing template. The repertoire was sequenced with immunoSEQ multiplex PCR; TCRdb's copy has only in-frame clones and lacks some. This sample has roughly 40,000 clones, with approximately 65% found just once. Germline CDR1 reads PRHDT; CDR2 reads FYEKMQ (reference sequence). The CDR3 totals 14 residues. The V and J ends lost 0 bases and 5 bases respectively, with 10 bases between them.

Here the sequenced sample was CD8+ T cells sorted from blood, taken at week 4, from a patient treated with tofacitinib. The chain has TRBV13 and TRBJ2-5, with D possibly matching TRBD1 (6 bases). The TCR was taken from a human donor with alopecia areata. CDR3 coding DNA: TGTGCCAGCAGCTTAGGACAGGGACACGAGACCCAGTACTTC. Protein sequence: CASSLGQGHETQYF.